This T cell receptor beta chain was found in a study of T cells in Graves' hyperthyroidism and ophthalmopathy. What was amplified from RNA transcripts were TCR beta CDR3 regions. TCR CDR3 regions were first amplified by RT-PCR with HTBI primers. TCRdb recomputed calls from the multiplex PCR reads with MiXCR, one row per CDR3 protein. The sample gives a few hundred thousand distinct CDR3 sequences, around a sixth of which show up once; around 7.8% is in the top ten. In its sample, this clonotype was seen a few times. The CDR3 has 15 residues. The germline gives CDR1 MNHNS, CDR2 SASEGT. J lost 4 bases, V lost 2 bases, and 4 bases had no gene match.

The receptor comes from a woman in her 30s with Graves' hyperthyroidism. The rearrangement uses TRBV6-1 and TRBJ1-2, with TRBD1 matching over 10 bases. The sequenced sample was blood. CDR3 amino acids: CASSEIRDRGYGYTF. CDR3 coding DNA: TGTGCCAGCAGTGAAATCCGGGACAGGGGCTATGGCTACACCTTC.